This TCR beta chain was obtained from a study of blood T cell repertoires in COVID-19. This clone was found once. The table came from immunoSEQ multiplex PCR; TCRdb's copy has only in-frame clones and leaves some out. Of some 87,000 clones in the sample, 70% to 90% were seen once. The TCR sequence derives from a human donor in a cohort sampled during active COVID-19. Sequenced material: peripheral blood.

The DNA of the CDR3 is TGTGCCAGCTCGGAAGGTTTCGGGGTCGGAGAGACCCAGTACTTC. Amino acids: CASSEGFGVGETQYF. V gene TRBV18 combines with J gene TRBJ2-5, with D maybe TRBD2 (5 bases). This CDR3 region has 15 residues. Trimming stripped 6 bases from V and 4 bases from J, with 18 bases between. The germline gives CDR1 KGHSH, CDR2 LQKENI.